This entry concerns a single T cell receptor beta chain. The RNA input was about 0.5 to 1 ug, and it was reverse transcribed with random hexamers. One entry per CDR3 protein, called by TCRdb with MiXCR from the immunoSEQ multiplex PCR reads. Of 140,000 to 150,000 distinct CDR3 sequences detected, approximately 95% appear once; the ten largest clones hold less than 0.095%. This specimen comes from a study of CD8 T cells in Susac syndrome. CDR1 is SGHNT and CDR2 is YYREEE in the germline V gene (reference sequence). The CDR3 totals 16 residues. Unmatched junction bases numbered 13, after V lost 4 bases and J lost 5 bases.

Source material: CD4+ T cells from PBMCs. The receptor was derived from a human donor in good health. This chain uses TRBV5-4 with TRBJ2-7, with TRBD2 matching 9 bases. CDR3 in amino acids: CASSLHPGLASNEQYF. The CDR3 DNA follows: TGTGCCAGCAGCCTTCATCCGGGACTAGCTTCTAACGAGCAGTACTTC.